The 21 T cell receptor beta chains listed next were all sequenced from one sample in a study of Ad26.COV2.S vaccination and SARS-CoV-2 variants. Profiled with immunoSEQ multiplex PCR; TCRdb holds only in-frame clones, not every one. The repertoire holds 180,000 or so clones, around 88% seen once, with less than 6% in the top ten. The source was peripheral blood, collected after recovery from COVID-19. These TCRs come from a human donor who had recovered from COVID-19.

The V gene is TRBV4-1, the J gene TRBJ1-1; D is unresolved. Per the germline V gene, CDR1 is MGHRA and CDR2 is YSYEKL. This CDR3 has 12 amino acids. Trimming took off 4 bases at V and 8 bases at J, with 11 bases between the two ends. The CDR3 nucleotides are TGCGCCAGCAGCCCCGACCCGGGGGAAGCTTTCTTT. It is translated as CASSPDPGEAFF.

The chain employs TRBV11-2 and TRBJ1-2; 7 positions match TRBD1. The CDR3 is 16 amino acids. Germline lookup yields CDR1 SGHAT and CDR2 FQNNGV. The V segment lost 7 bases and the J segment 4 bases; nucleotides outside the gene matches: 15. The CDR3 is CASTELPGGGSYGYTF. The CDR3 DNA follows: TGTGCCAGCACCGAATTACCGGGAGGGGGCTCCTATGGCTACACCTTC.

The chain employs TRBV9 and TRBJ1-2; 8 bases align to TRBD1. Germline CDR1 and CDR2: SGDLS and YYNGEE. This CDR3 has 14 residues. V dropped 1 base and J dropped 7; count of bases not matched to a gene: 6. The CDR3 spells CASSVSGGAFGYTF. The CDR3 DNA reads TGTGCCAGCAGCGTATCAGGGGGCGCGTTTGGCTACACCTTC. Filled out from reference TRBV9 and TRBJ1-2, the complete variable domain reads DSGVTQTPKHLITATGQRVTLRCSPRSGDLSVYWYQQSLDQGLQFLIQYYNGEERAKGNILERFSAQQFPDLHSELNLSSLELGDSALYFCASSVSGGAFGYTFGSGTRLTVV.

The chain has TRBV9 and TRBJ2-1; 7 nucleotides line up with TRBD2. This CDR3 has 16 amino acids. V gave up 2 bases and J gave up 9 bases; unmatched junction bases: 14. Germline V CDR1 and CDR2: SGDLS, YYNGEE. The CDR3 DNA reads TGTGCCAGCAGCGTCCCCGTCAGCGGGACCCATGGTGAGCAGTTCTTC. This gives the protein CASSVPVSGTHGEQFF.

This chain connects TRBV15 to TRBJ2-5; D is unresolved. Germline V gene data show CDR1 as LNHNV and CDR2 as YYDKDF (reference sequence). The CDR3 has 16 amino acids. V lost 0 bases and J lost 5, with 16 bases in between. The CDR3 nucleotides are TGTGCCACCAGCAGAGAAGGCATGGAAGGAGTGGAGACCCAGTACTTC. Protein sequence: CATSREGMEGVETQYF.

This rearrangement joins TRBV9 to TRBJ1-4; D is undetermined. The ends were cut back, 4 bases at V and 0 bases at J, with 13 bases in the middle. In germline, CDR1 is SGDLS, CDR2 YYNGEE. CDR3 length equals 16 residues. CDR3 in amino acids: CASSPRSVSTNEKLFF. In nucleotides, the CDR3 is TGTGCCAGCAGCCCCCGGTCAGTTTCAACTAATGAAAAACTGTTTTTT.

In DNA form, the CDR3 reads TGTGCCAGCAGTAATACCCTGAACACTGAAGCTTTCTTT. It translates to CASSNTLNTEAFF. The chain links TRBV6-5 to TRBJ1-1; unclear D gene. CDR1 and CDR2 (germline): MNHEY, SVGAGI. Trimming took off 5 bases at V and 0 bases at J, with 7 bases between the two ends. The CDR3 spans 13 residues.

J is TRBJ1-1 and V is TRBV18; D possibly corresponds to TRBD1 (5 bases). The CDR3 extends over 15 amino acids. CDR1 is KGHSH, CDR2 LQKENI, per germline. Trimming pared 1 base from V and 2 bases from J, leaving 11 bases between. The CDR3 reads CASSPLRDSNTEAFF. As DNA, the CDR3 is TGTGCCAGCTCACCACTCCGAGACAGTAACACTGAAGCTTTCTTT.

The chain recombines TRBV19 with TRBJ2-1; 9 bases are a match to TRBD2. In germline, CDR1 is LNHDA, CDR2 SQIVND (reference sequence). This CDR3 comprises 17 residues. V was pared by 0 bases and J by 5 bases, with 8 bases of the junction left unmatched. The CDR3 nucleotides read TGTGCCAGTAGTATAGAAGGGGAGCGGGGGGCGAACAATGAGCAGTTCTTC. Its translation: CASSIEGERGANNEQFF.

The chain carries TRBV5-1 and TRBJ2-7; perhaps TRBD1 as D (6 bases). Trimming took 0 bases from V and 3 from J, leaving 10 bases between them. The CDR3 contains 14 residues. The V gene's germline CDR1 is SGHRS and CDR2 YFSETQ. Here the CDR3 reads CASSLDQGLYEQYF. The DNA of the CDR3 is TGCGCCAGCAGCTTGGATCAGGGGCTCTACGAGCAGTACTTC.

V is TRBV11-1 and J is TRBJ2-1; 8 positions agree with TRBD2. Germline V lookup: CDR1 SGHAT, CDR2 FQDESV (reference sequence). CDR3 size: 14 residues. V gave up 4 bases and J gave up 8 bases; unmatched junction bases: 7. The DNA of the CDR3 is TGTGCCAGCAGCTCCTCTGGACTAGCAGATGAGCAGTTCTTC. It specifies CASSSSGLADEQFF.

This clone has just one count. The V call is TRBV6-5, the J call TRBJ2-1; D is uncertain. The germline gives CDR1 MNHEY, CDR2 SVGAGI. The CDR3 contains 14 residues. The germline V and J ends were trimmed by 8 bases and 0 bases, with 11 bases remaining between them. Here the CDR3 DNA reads TGTGCCAGCTTCCTTGGGATCTCCTACAATGAGCAGTTCTTC. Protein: CASFLGISYNEQFF.

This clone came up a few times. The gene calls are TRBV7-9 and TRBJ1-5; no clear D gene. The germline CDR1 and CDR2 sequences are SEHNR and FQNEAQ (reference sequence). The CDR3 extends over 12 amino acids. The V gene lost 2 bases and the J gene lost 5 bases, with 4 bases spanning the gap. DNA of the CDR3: TGTGCCAGCAGCTTACGCGATCAGCCCCAGCATTTT. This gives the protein CASSLRDQPQHF.

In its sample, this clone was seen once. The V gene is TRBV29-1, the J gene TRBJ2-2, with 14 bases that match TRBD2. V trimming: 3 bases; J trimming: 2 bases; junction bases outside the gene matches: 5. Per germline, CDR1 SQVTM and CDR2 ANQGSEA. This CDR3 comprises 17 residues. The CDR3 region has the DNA TGCAGCGTTGAGGGGGGACTAGCGGGAGCAAACACCGGGGAGCTGTTTTTT. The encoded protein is CSVEGGLAGANTGELFF.

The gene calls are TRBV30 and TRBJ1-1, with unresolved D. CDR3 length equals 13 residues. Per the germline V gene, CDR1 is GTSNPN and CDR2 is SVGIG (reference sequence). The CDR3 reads CACQTQANTEAFF. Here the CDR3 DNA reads TGTGCTTGCCAGACCCAAGCTAACACTGAAGCTTTCTTT.

The DNA of the CDR3 is TGTGCCAGCAGCTTAGATCCTGGGCTAGTGTTCACCGGGGAGCTGTTTTTT. This translates into CASSLDPGLVFTGELFF. The chain carries TRBV7-9 and TRBJ2-2; D is unresolved. The CDR3 covers 17 residues. Germline CDR1 SEHNR, CDR2 FQNEAQ (reference sequence). Trimming removed 1 base at V and 4 bases at J, with 16 bases between.

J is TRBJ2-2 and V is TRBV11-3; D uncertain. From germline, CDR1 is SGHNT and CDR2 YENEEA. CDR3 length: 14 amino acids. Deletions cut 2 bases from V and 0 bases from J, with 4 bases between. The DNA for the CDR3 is TGTGCCAGCAGCTTATCGTCGAACACCGGGGAGCTGTTTTTT. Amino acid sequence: CASSLSSNTGELFF.

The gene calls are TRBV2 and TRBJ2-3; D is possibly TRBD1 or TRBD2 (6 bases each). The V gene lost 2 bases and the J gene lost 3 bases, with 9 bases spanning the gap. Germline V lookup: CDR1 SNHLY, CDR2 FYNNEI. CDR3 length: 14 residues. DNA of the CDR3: TGTGCCAGCAGTGAAACAGGGAGGACAGATACGCAGTATTTT. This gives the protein CASSETGRTDTQYF.

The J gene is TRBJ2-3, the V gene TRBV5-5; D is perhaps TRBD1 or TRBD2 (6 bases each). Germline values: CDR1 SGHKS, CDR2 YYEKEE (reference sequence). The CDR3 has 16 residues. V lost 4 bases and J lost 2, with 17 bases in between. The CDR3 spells CASSHIEGGYTDTQYF. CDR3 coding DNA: TGTGCCAGCAGCCATATAGAAGGGGGGTACACAGATACGCAGTATTTT.

The CDR3 sequence is CASRLWPGDTEAFF. The CDR3 nucleotides are TGTGCCAGCAGGCTCTGGCCCGGGGACACTGAAGCTTTCTTT. The V call is TRBV7-2, the J call TRBJ1-1; D remains ambiguous. Germline V lookup: CDR1 SGHTA, CDR2 FQGNSA. Trimming left V 6 bases short and J 3 bases short, with 14 bases between. The CDR3 length is 14 residues. Looking up the rest from reference TRBV7-2 and TRBJ1-1 gives the full variable domain: GAGVSQSPSNKVTEKGKDVELRCDPISGHTALYWYRQSLGQGLEFLIYFQGNSAPDKSGLPSDRFSAERTGGSVSTLTIQRTQQEDSAVYLCASRLWPGDTEAFFGQGTRLTVV.

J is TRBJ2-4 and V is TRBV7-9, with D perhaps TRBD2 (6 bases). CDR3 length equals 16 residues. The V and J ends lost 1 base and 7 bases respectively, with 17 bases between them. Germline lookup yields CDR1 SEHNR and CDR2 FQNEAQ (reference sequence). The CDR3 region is CASSLDYMLTSNIQYF. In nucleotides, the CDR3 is TGTGCCAGCAGCTTAGATTACATGTTAACTAGCAACATTCAGTACTTC.